Below are 18 T cell receptor beta chains sequenced from a single sample in a study of T cell responses to AZD1222 COVID-19 vaccine. TCRdb's copy holds only in-frame clones and misses some; the assay was immunoSEQ multiplex PCR. Here the sample spans about 160,000 clones, approximately 91% being singletons. Sequencing was performed on peripheral blood, taken on day 0 of AZD1222 vaccination. The source is an adult in good health.

The chain joins TRBV9 to TRBJ1-5; 11 bases line up with TRBD1. Germline-derived CDR1 and CDR2 are SGDLS and YYNGEE. The trim removed 0 bases at V and 7 bases at J, leaving 3 bases unmatched. The CDR3 extends over 15 amino acids. The CDR3 reads CASSVAGTGGQPQHF. CDR3 DNA sequence: TGTGCCAGCAGCGTAGCCGGGACAGGGGGGCAGCCCCAGCATTTT.

The chain uses TRBV11-3 and TRBJ2-1; TRBD2 matches 11 bases. V was clipped by 5 bases and J by 14 bases; unmatched bases: 5. CDR1 and CDR2 from the germline V gene are SGHNT and YENEEA. The CDR3 sequence is 12 residues long. CDR3 region: CASSRVAGGEFF. In nucleotides, the CDR3 is TGTGCCAGCAGCCGTGTAGCGGGAGGGGAGTTCTTC.

This clone appeared once. The genes are TRBV5-1 and TRBJ1-2; TRBD1 agrees at 9 bases. Germline CDR1 SGHRS, CDR2 YFSETQ. J lost 2 bases, V lost 4 bases, and 6 bases had no gene match. The CDR3 is made up of 15 amino acids. The CDR3: CASSTGQGTNYGYTF. The CDR3, as DNA: TGCGCCAGCAGCACTGGACAGGGGACCAACTATGGCTACACCTTC.

The rearrangement joins TRBV5-1 to TRBJ2-7; 11 bases are shared with TRBD2. With 1 base clipped from V and 5 bases from J, the junction kept 8 bases outside the gene matches. Germline lookup yields CDR1 SGHRS and CDR2 YFSETQ. CDR3 length: 16 amino acids. The CDR3 loop reads CASSLTGTSGAHEQYF. Here the CDR3 DNA reads TGCGCCAGCAGCTTGACGGGGACTAGCGGAGCCCACGAGCAGTACTTC.

This chain connects TRBV4-3 to TRBJ1-6; tentatively, D is TRBD1 (6 bases). The germline V and J ends were trimmed by 0 bases and 7 bases, with 10 bases remaining between them. The CDR3 consists of 15 residues. Germline V gene data show CDR1 as LGHNA and CDR2 as YSLEER. CDR3: CASSQDVRGNSPLHF. CDR3 coding DNA: TGCGCCAGCAGCCAAGATGTCAGGGGAAATTCACCCCTCCACTTT.

The V and J genes are TRBV5-1 and TRBJ1-1; 8 bases align to TRBD1. The CDR3 loop spans 13 amino acids. CDR1 SGHRS and CDR2 YFSETQ come from the germline V gene. The V gene end was trimmed by 2 bases and the J gene end by 4 bases; junction bases not matched to a gene: 1. CDR3 DNA: TGCGCCAGCAGCTTAACAGGGGGCACTGAAGCTTTCTTT. It translates to CASSLTGGTEAFF. The whole variable domain, remainder taken from reference TRBV5-1 and TRBJ1-1, is KAGVTQTPRYLIKTRGQQVTLSCSPISGHRSVSWYQQTPGQGLQFLFEYFSETQRNKGNFPGRFSGRQFSNSRSEMNVSTLELGDSALYLCASSLTGGTEAFFGQGTRLTVV.

The J gene is TRBJ1-4, the V gene TRBV5-1, with 9 nucleotides matching TRBD1. The CDR3 loop spans 14 amino acids. CDR1 SGHRS and CDR2 YFSETQ come from the germline V gene. The J segment lost 7 bases and the V segment lost 4 bases, leaving 5 bases of the junction unmatched. Here the CDR3 DNA reads TGCGCCAGCAGCCTTACAGGGGGCGGTGAAAAACTGTTTTTT. Its protein product is CASSLTGGGEKLFF. Filled out from reference TRBV5-1 and TRBJ1-4, the complete variable domain reads KAGVTQTPRYLIKTRGQQVTLSCSPISGHRSVSWYQQTPGQGLQFLFEYFSETQRNKGNFPGRFSGRQFSNSRSEMNVSTLELGDSALYLCASSLTGGGEKLFFGSGTQLSVL.

This rearrangement joins TRBV6-2 or TRBV6-3 to TRBJ2-2, with 8 bases aligning to TRBD2. Germline V gene data show CDR1 as MNHEY and CDR2 as SVGEGT. The V and J ends lost 2 bases and 6 bases, in that order; junction bases with no gene match: 14. The CDR3 is 18 residues long. DNA of the CDR3: TGTGCCAGCAGTTACCCCCGGGGGGGGTCGGCTGTGTCCGGGGAGCTGTTTTTT. This codes for CASSYPRGGSAVSGELFF.

The rearrangement joins TRBV7-9 to TRBJ1-5, with D possibly TRBD1 on 6 matching bases. This CDR3 is 14 amino acids long. Between the trimmed V and J ends, which lost 2 bases and 3 bases, there was a span of 8 bases. Germline CDR1 SEHNR, CDR2 FQNEAQ (reference sequence). In DNA, the CDR3 is TGTGCCAGCAGCTTACCAGGGGACAATCAGCCCCAGCATTTT. Its protein product is CASSLPGDNQPQHF.

This chain links TRBV12-3 or TRBV12-4 with TRBJ2-1; TRBD1 matches 8 bases. The CDR3 loop spans 13 amino acids. The ends lost 6 bases at V and 7 bases at J; junction bases unmatched: 5. DNA for the CDR3: TGTGCCAGCAGCCAGAGACAGGGGAATGAGCAGTTCTTC. Translating gives CASSQRQGNEQFF.

This clone was observed a few times. This chain uses TRBV5-1 with TRBJ1-1; D gene uncertain. Trimming took off 4 bases at V and 1 base at J, with 11 bases between the two ends. Germline loops: CDR1 SGHRS, CDR2 YFSETQ. The CDR3 loop spans 14 amino acids. As DNA, the CDR3 is TGCGCCAGCAGCCGCGACCCCCAGAACACTGAAGCTTTCTTT. Translation gives CASSRDPQNTEAFF.

The J gene is TRBJ1-1, the V gene TRBV9, with a weak D call TRBD1 (6 bases). The CDR3 sequence is 15 residues long. Between the trimmed V and J ends, which lost 0 bases and 3 bases, there was a span of 12 bases. CDR1 and CDR2 (germline): SGDLS, YYNGEE. The CDR3: CASSVVPGGDTEAFF. CDR3 DNA: TGTGCCAGCAGCGTAGTTCCCGGGGGCGACACTGAAGCTTTCTTT.

V gene TRBV6-1 combines with J gene TRBJ1-2; D is uncertain. Trimming removed 3 bases from V and 8 bases from J, with 16 bases in between. CDR1 and CDR2 (germline): MNHNS, SASEGT. The CDR3 loop spans 14 amino acids. CDR3 nucleotide sequence: TGTGCCAGCAGTGAGGCGGCCGCCAAGGGAGGCTACACCTTC. Its translation: CASSEAAAKGGYTF.

The V call is TRBV30, the J call TRBJ1-6, with D possibly matching TRBD1 (5 bases). The CDR3 sequence is 12 residues long. CDR1 and CDR2 from the germline V gene are GTSNPN and SVGIG (reference sequence). The V and J ends lost 7 bases and 12 bases respectively, with 16 bases between them. The CDR3 DNA is TGTGCCTACAACAGGCCCCTGGGACCCCTCCACTTT. It specifies CAYNRPLGPLHF.

V gene TRBV29-1 combines with J gene TRBJ1-4; weak D call: TRBD1 (6 bases). The germline V and J ends were trimmed by 4 bases and 3 bases, with 12 bases remaining between them. This CDR3 has 14 residues. CDR1 is SQVTM, CDR2 ANQGSEA, per germline. In nucleotides, the CDR3 is TGCAGCGTTGGAGAGGGGGGCTCTAATGAAAAACTGTTTTTT. Its protein product is CSVGEGGSNEKLFF. The variable domain in full, completed from reference TRBV29-1 and TRBJ1-4, reads SAVISQKPSRDICQRGTSLTIQCQVDSQVTMMFWYRQQPGQSLTLIATANQGSEATYESGFVIDKFPISRPNLTFSTLTVSNMSPEDSSIYLCSVGEGGSNEKLFFGSGTQLSVL.

This clone has just one count. V usage is TRBV19 and J usage is TRBJ1-5; 12 nucleotides match TRBD1. The CDR3 consists of 16 residues. V gave up 8 bases and J gave up 0 bases; unmatched junction bases: 5. Germline loops: CDR1 LNHDA, CDR2 SQIVND (reference sequence). The CDR3 DNA reads TGTGCCAGTTGGGACAGGGGGCGTTATAGCAATCAGCCCCAGCATTTT. This translates into CASWDRGRYSNQPQHF. Complete variable domain (other parts from reference TRBV19 and TRBJ1-5): DGGITQSPKYLFRKEGQNVTLSCEQNLNHDAMYWYRQDPGQGLRLIYYSQIVNDFQKGDIAEGYSVSREKKESFPLTVTSAQKNPTAFYLCASWDRGRYSNQPQHFGDGTRLSIL.

In this sample, this clone turned up a few times. This rearrangement joins TRBV28 to TRBJ2-1, with D possibly TRBD2 on 8 matching bases. Germline CDR1 reads MDHEN; CDR2 reads SYDVKM. The CDR3 totals 13 residues. V was clipped by 11 bases and J by 8 bases, with 19 bases between them. CDR3 in DNA: TGTGCCTCGGGAGGGGACAGTGATTATGAGCAGTTCTTC. Residues: CASGGDSDYEQFF. The full variable domain, with the rest looked up from reference TRBV28 and TRBJ2-1, is DVKVTQSSRYLVKRTGEKVFLECVQDMDHENMFWYRQDPGLGLRLIYFSYDVKMKEKGDIPEGYSVSREKKERFSLILESASTNQTSMYLCASGGDSDYEQFFGPGTRLTVL.

The chain recombines TRBV9 with TRBJ2-1; no clear D. CDR1 and CDR2 (germline): SGDLS, YYNGEE. The CDR3 sequence is 14 residues long. V was pared by 3 bases and J by 5 bases, with 12 bases between. This CDR3 reads CASSASSPHNEQFF. CDR3 DNA sequence: TGTGCCAGCAGCGCCTCCTCCCCCCACAATGAGCAGTTCTTC.